This T cell receptor beta chain came from a study of beta chain features in type 1 diabetes. Notes on the study in general: Among patients with Type 1 diabetes, TCRB CDR3s were moderately but significantly shorter in every one of the four CD4+ subsets.

Sequencing targeted expressed TCRB transcripts, as all isolated RNA had been reverse transcribed. Some clones are missing from TCRdb's copy, which holds only in-frame ones; the method was immunoSEQ multiplex PCR. In the table there are about 370,000 clones, about 10% of which are singletons. Germline lookup yields CDR1 SGHTA and CDR2 FQGNSA. CDR3 length: 16 amino acids. The V segment lost 1 base and the J segment 2 bases; nucleotides outside the gene matches: 6. This clone was seen a few times. Its antigen is unidentified. Other DNA sequences in this specimen translate into the identical CDR3. The specimen was central memory CD4+ T cells from blood. The receptor was derived from a young man with type 1 diabetes. The gene calls are TRBV7-2 and TRBJ2-3; 7 bases are shared with TRBD2. CDR3 in DNA: TGTGCCAGCAGCTTAGGAGCTAGCGGCTTCACAGATACGCAGTATTTT. It yields the protein CASSLGASGFTDTQYF.